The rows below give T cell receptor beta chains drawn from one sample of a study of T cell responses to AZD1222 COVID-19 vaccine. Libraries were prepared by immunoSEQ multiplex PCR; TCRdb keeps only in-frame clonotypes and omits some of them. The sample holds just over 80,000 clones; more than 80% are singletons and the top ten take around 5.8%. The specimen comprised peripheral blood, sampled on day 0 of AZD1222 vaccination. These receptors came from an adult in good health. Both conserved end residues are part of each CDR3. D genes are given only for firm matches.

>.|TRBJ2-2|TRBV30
TGTGCCTGGAGTCCCGGGACACGGAACACCGGGGAGCTGTTTTTT
CAWSPGTRNTGELFF
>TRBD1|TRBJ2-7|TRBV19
TGTGCCAGTAGAATTGGACAGGGGTCCTACGAGCAGTACTTC
CASRIGQGSYEQYF
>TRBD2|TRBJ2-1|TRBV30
TGTGCCTGGAATCTAAGGGGGACTAGAGGCAATGAGCAGTTCTTC
CAWNLRGTRGNEQFF
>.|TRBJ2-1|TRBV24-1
TGTGCCACCAGTGACCCGGGAGCTCACTCCTACAATGAGCAGTTCTTC
CATSDPGAHSYNEQFF
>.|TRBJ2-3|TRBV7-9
TGTGCCAGCAGCTCCGCAAGGCAGACGCAGTATTTT
CASSSARQTQYF
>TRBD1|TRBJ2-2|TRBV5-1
TGCGCCAGCAGCTTGGGACAGGGGGCGAACACCGGGGAGCTGTTTTTT
CASSLGQGANTGELFF
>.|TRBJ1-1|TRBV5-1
TGCGCCAGCAGCTTGGGGGAGATGAACACTGAAGCTTTCTTT
CASSLGEMNTEAFF
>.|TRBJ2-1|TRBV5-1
TGCGCCAGCAGCCGTAGACAGATTCACAATGAGCAGTTCTTC
CASSRRQIHNEQFF
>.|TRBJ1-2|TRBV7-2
TGTGCCAGCAGCTCCAACGGAATTTTGGGGGGGGTTGGCTACACCTTC
CASSSNGILGGVGYTF
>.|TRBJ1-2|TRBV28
TGTGCCCCCAAAAAAGGGGTCGGCTACACCTTC
CAPKKGVGYTF